The TCR beta chain under discussion was sequenced for a study of T cell repertoires in aging, cancer and after chemotherapy. The template was genomic DNA from peripheral blood, not RNA. The germline V gene has CDR1 LNHNV and CDR2 YYDKDF (reference sequence). The V gene end was trimmed by 0 bases and the J gene end by 3 bases; junction bases not matched to a gene: 17. CDR3 length: 21 residues. Rearranged V-D-J TRB sequences were amplified with a mixed TRB-A/B primer pool. TCRdb itself ran the multiplex PCR reads through MiXCR, one entry per CDR3 protein. The table lists about 1,400 distinct CDR3 sequences, 45% to 50% of them singletons, with approximately 40% in the top ten.

The specimen sequenced was blood. The clonotype comes from a human donor with a blood cancer. V usage is TRBV15 and J usage is TRBJ2-2, with 9 bases aligning to TRBD1. CDR3 DNA: TGTGCCACCAGCAGAGAAAGAACCGGACAGGGGTTTCAGGGTCACACCGGGGAGCTGTTTTTT. Amino acid sequence: CATSRERTGQGFQGHTGELFF.